This entry concerns a single T cell receptor beta chain. Antigen: not known. Germline V gene sequence: CDR1 SGHRS, CDR2 YFSETQ. The CDR3 runs to 13 residues. Trimming at V came to 5 bases and at J to 5 bases, leaving 7 bases not matched to a gene. Time point indicated: week 11, during vaccination. Vaccination used 300 ug of mutant IDH1 20-mer peptide per dose, with topical imiquimod. The sample belongs to a study of a mutant IDH1 vaccine in newly diagnosed glioma. Study background: In weeks 1, 3, 5, 7, 11, 15, 19 and 23, patients were immunized, eight times in all. Onset of vaccination occurred 4-6 weeks following radiotherapy alone, or with temozolomide cycles.

Findings and caveats of the study: Whatever changes occurred in top peripheral T cell clonotypes seemed unrelated to pseudoprogression.

Sequenced by immunoSEQ multiplex PCR; TCRdb stores in-frame clones only, minus some. Of roughly 62,000 clones in the sample, approximately 90% are singletons; the top ten hold less than 2%. Sequencing used PBMCs, obtained from a glioma patient whose treatment included an IDH1 peptide vaccine. The receptor's source is a man aged 35-49 years with glioma. The V call is TRBV5-1, the J call TRBJ2-7, with TRBD1 matching over 7 bases. The CDR3 DNA sequence: TGCGCCAGCAGTCCCGGGACAGCCGACGAGCAGTACTTC. The encoded protein is CASSPGTADEQYF.